Following are 25 T cell receptor beta chains from one sample sequenced in a study of post-analysis software for immune sequencing data. Study-level points and caveats: Four or five TRBV segments were more frequent in patients than controls; TRBV5-6, TRBV5-1 and TRBV20-1 belonged to this group.

Their specific antigens are unknown. The TCR beta cDNA libraries carried unique molecular identifiers. TCRdb re-called the PCR reads with MiXCR, one entry per CDR3 protein. The repertoire holds about 430,000 distinct CDR3 sequences, with approximately 42% as singletons. The sample comprised blood. The receptors shown here come from a girl aged 2 to 10 with multiple sclerosis.

A few counts support this clonotype. The genes are TRBV15 and TRBJ2-5; TRBD1 is a possible D gene (5 bases). In germline, CDR1 is LNHNV, CDR2 YYDKDF (reference sequence). The V gene lost 0 bases and the J gene lost 3 bases, with 17 bases spanning the gap. This CDR3 is 17 amino acids long. The CDR3 DNA follows: TGTGCCACCAGCAGAGATCGCGGCAGGGTTTCGGAAGAGACCCAGTACTTC. Translated: CATSRDRGRVSEETQYF.

The chain is built from TRBV6-5 and TRBJ2-5; no firm D call. Trimming cost V 10 bases and J 2 bases, with 8 bases left between them. Germline CDR1 and CDR2: MNHEY and SVGAGI. The CDR3 loop spans 11 amino acids. CDR3 nucleotide sequence: TGTGCCACTACCATTCAAGAGACCCAGTACTTC. Its protein product is CATTIQETQYF.

The J gene is TRBJ2-7, the V gene TRBV6-5; D may match TRBD1 or TRBD2 (5 bases each). V shed 3 bases and J shed 3 bases, with 15 bases lying between them. The CDR3 length is 15 residues. Germline-derived CDR1 and CDR2 are MNHEY and SVGAGI. CDR3 loop: CASSYRWDRFYEQYF. CDR3 bases: TGTGCCAGCAGTTATCGCTGGGACCGATTCTACGAGCAGTACTTC.

The chain has TRBV6-6 and TRBJ2-7; 7 bases match TRBD2. The junction had 11 bases not matched to a gene; V was cut back by 10 bases and J by 2 bases. Germline-derived CDR1 and CDR2 are MNHNY and SVGAGI (reference sequence). This CDR3 region has 14 residues. The DNA for the CDR3 is TGTGCCAACGGGAGGCCTAGCGGACCCTACGAGCAGTACTTC. Translation: CANGRPSGPYEQYF.

CDR3 amino acids: CASGWEDRRAYTF. The CDR3 region has the DNA TGTGCTAGTGGTTGGGAGGACAGGAGGGCCTACACCTTC. The genes are TRBV12-5 and TRBJ1-2; 7 bases are shared with TRBD1. From germline, CDR1 is LGHNT and CDR2 FRNRAP. The V segment lost 4 bases and the J segment 10 bases; nucleotides outside the gene matches: 9. CDR3 length: 13 residues. The variable domain in full, with the rest retrieved from reference TRBV12-5 and TRBJ1-2, is DARVTQTPRHKVTEMGQEVTMRCQPILGHNTVFWYRQTMMQGLELLAYFRNRAPLDDSGMPKDRFSAEMPDATLATLKIQPSEPRDSAVYFCASGWEDRRAYTFGSGTRLTVV.

The chain combines TRBV24-1 with TRBJ2-1, with 9 bases lining up with TRBD1. The germline V gene encodes CDR1 KGHDR and CDR2 SFDVKD. The CDR3 has 17 residues. V shed 4 bases, J shed 1 base, and the junction held 7 bases outside the gene matches. The CDR3 protein is CATSEGQGPVSYNEQFF. The CDR3 DNA reads TGTGCCACCAGTGAGGGACAGGGACCAGTATCCTACAATGAGCAGTTCTTC.

For the CDR3, the DNA is TGCAGCGTCGACGGGGGGGATGAAAAACTGTTTTTT. Its translation: CSVDGGDEKLFF. The rearrangement links TRBV29-1 to TRBJ1-4; D perhaps matches TRBD1 (5 bases). Germline V gene lookup returns CDR1 SQVTM and CDR2 ANQGSEA. The CDR3 spans 12 residues. Trimming cost V 6 bases and J 6 bases, with 11 bases left between them.

CDR3 bases: TGTGCCAGCAGTTTGACAGGGACCGATAACTATGGCTACACCTTC. As protein: CASSLTGTDNYGYTF. V gene TRBV7-2 combines with J gene TRBJ1-2; 7 bases agree with TRBD1. The V segment lost 6 bases and the J segment 1 base; nucleotides outside the gene matches: 8. CDR1 and CDR2 (germline): SGHTA, FQGNSA. The CDR3 runs 15 residues.

The rearrangement links TRBV20-1 to TRBJ2-2, with TRBD1 matching 7 bases. From germline, CDR1 is DFQATT and CDR2 SNEGSKA (reference sequence). J lost 8 bases, V lost 1 base, and 1 base had no gene match. The CDR3 contains 12 residues. CDR3: CSARAGGGELFF. In nucleotides, the CDR3 is TGCAGTGCTAGAGCAGGGGGTGGGGAGCTGTTTTTT.

The chain combines TRBV4-1 with TRBJ2-3, with 8 bases identical to TRBD1. The germline V gene has CDR1 MGHRA and CDR2 YSYEKL. The V gene end was trimmed by 4 bases and the J gene end by 0 bases; junction bases not matched to a gene: 6. The CDR3 has 16 amino acids. The CDR3 protein is CASSPRQGFSTDTQYF. CDR3 nucleotide sequence: TGCGCCAGCAGCCCGAGACAGGGGTTTAGCACAGATACGCAGTATTTT.

This clonotype was counted only a few times. This chain joins TRBV12-3 or TRBV12-4 and TRBJ1-2, with TRBD1 matching 10 bases. V dropped 5 bases and J dropped 7; count of bases not matched to a gene: 7. This CDR3 is built from 14 residues. The CDR3 loop is CASSPRRDRGGYTF. DNA for the CDR3: TGTGCCAGCAGTCCTCGCAGGGACAGGGGTGGCTACACCTTC.

The chain joins TRBV11-2 to TRBJ1-5, with a weak D call TRBD1 (5 bases). The germline V gene has CDR1 SGHAT and CDR2 FQNNGV. The V end was cut by 4 bases, the J end by 7 bases, with 11 bases between. The CDR3 is made up of 13 amino acids. DNA for the CDR3: TGTGCCAGCAGCTCGGATTGGGGGCAGCCCCAGCATTTT. It encodes CASSSDWGQPQHF.

As to this clonotype: One end of the junction fails to match germline, which may point to a read error. CDR3 sequence (DNA): TGCACCAGCCGGGCAGGGATTGACGAGCAGTACTTC. It is translated as CTSRAGIDEQYF. The V and J genes are TRBV5-1 and TRBJ2-7; maybe TRBD1 (5 bases). This CDR3 is 12 amino acids long. The germline CDR1 and CDR2 sequences are SGHRS and YFSETQ.

Regarding this clonotype: The junction and the germline gene differ at one end; a read error may be behind it. The chain combines TRBV7-7 with TRBJ2-5; TRBD1 is a possible D gene (6 bases). Germline V lookup: CDR1 SSHAT, CDR2 FNYEAQ (reference sequence). The CDR3 consists of 14 residues. In nucleotides, the CDR3 is TGTGCTAGCAGCTTATATGGGGGCACGGAGACCCAGTACTTC. Translating gives CASSLYGGTETQYF.

The chain is built from TRBV7-3 and TRBJ2-5, with TRBD2 identical over 8 bases. V shed 4 bases and J 1 base; nucleotides not matched to a gene: 5. CDR1 and CDR2 from the germline V gene are SGHTA and FQGTGA. The CDR3 has 15 amino acids. The CDR3 region has the DNA TGTGCCAGCAGCTCGGGACTAGGACGCCAAGAGACCCAGTACTTC. Its translation: CASSSGLGRQETQYF.

The rearrangement links TRBV9 to TRBJ1-6; possibly TRBD1 for D (6 bases). The CDR3 is 15 amino acids. Trimming took 5 bases from V and 3 from J, leaving 12 bases between them. Germline CDR1 SGDLS, CDR2 YYNGEE. The CDR3 is CASSIRGNYNSPLHF. The CDR3 nucleotides read TGTGCCAGCAGTATCAGGGGTAACTATAATTCACCCCTCCACTTT.

This clonotype was detected a few times. The J gene is TRBJ2-7, the V gene TRBV20-1; TRBD1 matches 10 bases. The CDR3 has 13 amino acids. CDR1 and CDR2 (germline): DFQATT, SNEGSKA (reference sequence). Trimming removed 6 bases from V and 3 bases from J; junction bases left unmatched: 5. In nucleotides, the CDR3 is TGCAGTGCGAGACAGGGGGCGATCTACGAGCAGTACTTC. This sequence encodes CSARQGAIYEQYF.

The chain links TRBV7-3 to TRBJ2-3, with D possibly being TRBD1 or TRBD2 (5 bases each). The CDR3 consists of 16 residues. Germline V lookup: CDR1 SGHTA, CDR2 FQGTGA. Trimming shortened V by 2 bases and J by 3 bases, and 15 bases separated the two germline ends. The CDR3 is CASSLDGGVGTDTQYF. For the CDR3, the DNA is TGTGCCAGCAGCTTAGATGGGGGAGTGGGGACAGATACGCAGTATTTT.

V is TRBV29-1 and J is TRBJ2-5; D perhaps matches TRBD2 (5 bases). Trimming removed 4 bases at V and 3 bases at J, with 12 bases between. Germline CDR1 and CDR2: SQVTM and ANQGSEA. The CDR3 spans 13 residues. CDR3 nucleotides: TGCAGCGTTGGCGGGTGGGTTGAAGAGACCCAGTACTTC. Translated, it gives CSVGGWVEETQYF.

A remark on this clonotype: Compared with germline, one end of the junction differs, possibly owing to a read error. The CDR3, as DNA: TGTACCAGCAGTTACCGGGACAGCCCCTGGGCCTTTGATGGCTACACCTTC. Its protein product is CTSSYRDSPWAFDGYTF. J is TRBJ1-2 and V is TRBV6-6, with 7 bases identical to TRBD1. Germline V lookup: CDR1 MNHNY, CDR2 SVGAGI (reference sequence). The CDR3 extends over 17 amino acids.

The chain combines TRBV7-9 with TRBJ2-3; possibly TRBD2 for D (6 bases). The germline gives CDR1 SEHNR, CDR2 FQNEAQ (reference sequence). The CDR3 is 16 amino acids. Trimming took 5 bases from V and 3 from J, leaving 18 bases between them. For the CDR3, the DNA is TGTGCCAGCAGCGCCACGAGGGGAGGTCAGACAGATACGCAGTATTTT. Amino acids: CASSATRGGQTDTQYF.

This clonotype was seen a handful of times. This chain connects TRBV7-6 to TRBJ2-7; 8 positions agree with TRBD1. This CDR3 is built from 15 residues. CDR1 is SGHVS and CDR2 is FNYEAQ in the germline V gene. J was trimmed by 2 bases and V by 3 bases; bases with no gene match: 6. CDR3 sequence reads: CASSLYGQGAYEQYF. The CDR3 region has the DNA TGTGCCAGCAGCTTGTATGGACAGGGTGCCTACGAGCAGTACTTC. Looking up the rest from reference TRBV7-6 and TRBJ2-7 gives the full variable domain: GAGVSQSPRYKVTKRGQDVALRCDPISGHVSLYWYRQALGQGPEFLTYFNYEAQQDKSGLPNDRFSAERPEGSISTLTIQRTEQRDSAMYRCASSLYGQGAYEQYFGPGTRLTVT.

The rearrangement links TRBV29-1 to TRBJ1-4, with D perhaps TRBD1 (5 bases). Between the trimmed V and J ends, which lost 3 bases and 1 base, there was a span of 9 bases. This CDR3 contains 14 residues. The germline V gene encodes CDR1 SQVTM and CDR2 ANQGSEA. The CDR3 DNA reads TGCAGCGTTGATATCGGGGGAACTAATGAAAAACTGTTTTTT. Encoded protein: CSVDIGGTNEKLFF.

V usage is TRBV7-9 and J usage is TRBJ2-1, with a tentative D call TRBD1 (5 bases). Germline V gene data show CDR1 as SEHNR and CDR2 as FQNEAQ (reference sequence). The V end was cut by 5 bases, the J end by 15 bases, with 14 bases between. The CDR3 length is 11 residues. The CDR3 loop is CASSPGLQAFF. The CDR3 DNA sequence: TGTGCCAGCAGCCCCGGGTTACAGGCGTTCTTC.

The chain has TRBV2 and TRBJ2-4, with a weak D call TRBD1 (5 bases). Trimming removed 7 bases from V and 1 base from J, with 14 bases in between. The CDR3 sequence is 15 residues long. Per germline, CDR1 SNHLY and CDR2 FYNNEI. CDR3 nucleotides: TGTGCCAGCAATAAGGGGCAGGTCGCCAAAAACATTCAGTACTTC. Encoded protein: CASNKGQVAKNIQYF.